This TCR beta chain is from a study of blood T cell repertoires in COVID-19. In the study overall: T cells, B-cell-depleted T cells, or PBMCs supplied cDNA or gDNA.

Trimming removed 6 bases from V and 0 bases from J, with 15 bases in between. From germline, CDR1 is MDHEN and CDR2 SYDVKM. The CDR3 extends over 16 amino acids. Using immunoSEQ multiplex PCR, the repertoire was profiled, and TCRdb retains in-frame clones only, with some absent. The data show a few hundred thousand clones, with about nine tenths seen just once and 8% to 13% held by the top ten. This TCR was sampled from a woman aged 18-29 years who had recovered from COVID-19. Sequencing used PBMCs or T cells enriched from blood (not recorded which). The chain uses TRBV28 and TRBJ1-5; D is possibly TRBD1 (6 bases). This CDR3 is CASSEVGAGSNQPQHF. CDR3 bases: TGTGCCAGCAGCGAAGTGGGGGCAGGTAGCAATCAGCCCCAGCATTTT.